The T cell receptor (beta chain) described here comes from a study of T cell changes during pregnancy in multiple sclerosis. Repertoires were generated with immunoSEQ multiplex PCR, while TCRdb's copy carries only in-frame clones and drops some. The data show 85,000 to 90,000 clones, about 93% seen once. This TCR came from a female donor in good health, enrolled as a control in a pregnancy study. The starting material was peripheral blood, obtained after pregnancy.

The CDR3 DNA sequence: TGTGCCAGCAGTTGGGAGTTTCCTGAGCAGTTCTTC. This encodes CASSWEFPEQFF. V and J are TRBV2 and TRBJ2-1, with a possible D match to TRBD2 (5 bases). This CDR3 is built from 12 residues. In germline, CDR1 is SNHLY, CDR2 FYNNEI. The V end was cut by 5 bases, the J end by 9 bases, with 11 bases between.